The clone carrying this T cell receptor beta chain was recorded once. Between the trimmed V and J ends, which lost 2 bases and 3 bases, there was a span of 7 bases. The CDR3 runs 13 residues. CDR1 SNHLY and CDR2 FYNNEI come from the germline V gene. Profiling relied on immunoSEQ multiplex PCR, and the TCRdb table lists in-frame clones only, not all of them. The data hold about 120,000 clones, with 87% observed a single time. The data originate from a study of control samples from healthy donors and cancer patients. V and J are TRBV2 and TRBJ1-2; tentative D call: TRBD1 (5 bases). The clonotype comes from a man aged 25-45 years in good health. Input material: blood. The CDR3 loop reads CASSESGHYGYTF. The CDR3, as DNA: TGTGCCAGCAGTGAATCAGGGCACTATGGCTACACCTTC.